Presented here are 6 T cell receptor beta chains from one specimen sequenced in a study of control samples from healthy donors and cancer patients. Sequenced by immunoSEQ multiplex PCR; TCRdb stores in-frame clones only, minus some. The sample shows under 450,000 clones, about nine tenths of them seen only once. The sequenced material came from PBMCs. Source of these receptors: a man between 35 and 55 years old with head and neck cancer.

The CDR3 spells CATRGPTNEKLFF. CDR3 sequence (DNA): TGTGCCACCAGGGGCCCAACTAATGAAAAACTGTTTTTT. The rearrangement joins TRBV24-1 to TRBJ1-4; D not resolved. The ends were cut back, 7 bases at V and 0 bases at J, with 5 bases in the middle. The CDR3 loop spans 13 amino acids. Germline V gene sequence: CDR1 KGHDR, CDR2 SFDVKD.

The chain joins TRBV10-3 to TRBJ2-6, with no clear D. Trimming took 3 bases from V and 1 from J, leaving 7 bases between them. Germline CDR1 reads ENHRY; CDR2 reads SYGVKD. The CDR3 is 15 residues long. CDR3 nucleotides: TGTGCCATCAGTGATACCCAGTCTGGGGCCAACGTCCTGACTTTC. Translated, it gives CAISDTQSGANVLTF.

J is TRBJ2-6 and V is TRBV30, with D perhaps being TRBD1 or TRBD2 (5 bases each). Germline V gene sequence: CDR1 GTSNPN, CDR2 SVGIG (reference sequence). The CDR3 length is 15 residues. Trimming took off 2 bases at V and 5 bases at J, with 13 bases between the two ends. This chain's CDR3 is CAWSSPGARANVLTF. The CDR3 coding sequence is TGTGCCTGGAGTTCACCCGGGGCCCGGGCCAACGTCCTGACTTTC.

The chain uses TRBV7-9 and TRBJ1-4; the match to TRBD1 covers 7 bases. There are 16 residues in the CDR3. In germline, CDR1 is SEHNR, CDR2 FQNEAQ (reference sequence). Trimming removed 4 bases from V and 7 bases from J; junction bases left unmatched: 12. CDR3 sequence: CASSSGDRPIAEKLFF. In DNA form, the CDR3 reads TGTGCCAGCAGCTCCGGGGACAGACCAATTGCTGAAAAACTGTTTTTT.

V and J are TRBV20-1 and TRBJ2-1; unclear D gene. CDR3 size: 15 residues. CDR1 is DFQATT and CDR2 is SNEGSKA in the germline V gene (reference sequence). Trimming removed 3 bases at V and 4 bases at J, with 16 bases between. CDR3 loop: CSASYMSLNYNEQFF. CDR3 in DNA: TGCAGTGCTAGTTATATGTCCCTAAATTACAATGAGCAGTTCTTC.

The CDR3 DNA follows: TGTGCCAGCAGCGCCGGGACTAGCGGTTCGTTGATCTCCTACGAGCAGTACTTC. Translating gives CASSAGTSGSLISYEQYF. The rearrangement links TRBV7-2 to TRBJ2-7; 11 bases align to TRBD2. Germline loops: CDR1 SGHTA, CDR2 FQGNSA. The CDR3 runs 18 residues. V lost 5 bases, J lost 0 bases, and 12 bases stayed unmatched.